A single sample gave rise to the 2 T cell receptor beta chains below, sequenced in a study of multiple sclerosis patients with progressive multifocal leukoencephalopathy. Time point specified: time of PML onset. Produced via immunoSEQ multiplex PCR; TCRdb's table is partial and in-frame only. The sample holds fewer than 40,000 clones, roughly 90% seen once. Sequences were derived from PBMCs, sampled from a patient treated with natalizumab. All receptors derive from a human donor with progressive multifocal leukoencephalopathy.

The V gene is TRBV18, the J gene TRBJ1-1; TRBD1 is a possible D gene (5 bases). CDR1 is KGHSH, CDR2 LQKENI, per germline. V was pared by 5 bases and J by 3 bases, with 10 bases between. The CDR3 sequence is 13 residues long. The CDR3 bases are TGTGCCAGCTCAAGGGACTGGGACACTGAAGCTTTCTTT. Translation gives CASSRDWDTEAFF.

This clone appeared a few times. The chain couples TRBV19 to TRBJ2-2; 13 nucleotides agree with TRBD2. Germline lookup yields CDR1 LNHDA and CDR2 SQIVND (reference sequence). Trimming removed 6 bases from V and 4 bases from J; junction bases left unmatched: 5. This CDR3 contains 16 residues. CDR3 sequence reads: CASRGTSGIVTGELFF. DNA of the CDR3: TGTGCCAGTAGGGGGACTAGCGGGATAGTCACCGGGGAGCTGTTTTTT.